This TCR beta chain was sequenced for a study of shared T cell receptors in the human thymus. J lost 3 bases, V lost 6 bases, and 17 bases had no gene match. Germline V gene data show CDR1 as SNHLY and CDR2 as FYNNEI. CDR3 length equals 18 residues. The table came from immunoSEQ multiplex PCR; TCRdb's copy has only in-frame clones and leaves some out. The repertoire holds some 700,000 clones, with 70% to 90% as singletons. These same data were also listed under a study on human thymus T cells. That source reports: Thymus specimens were resections from corrective heart surgery. As related research reported, thymic repertoires overlapped highly among unrelated individuals.

The chain combines TRBV2 with TRBJ1-2, with 9 bases lining up with TRBD1. The TCR originated in a girl in the first two years of life with a congenital heart defect. Sequenced input: thymocytes. CDR3 region: CASRQNGTGTQPHYGYTF. The CDR3 nucleotides read TGTGCCAGCAGGCAAAATGGGACAGGGACCCAACCCCACTATGGCTACACCTTC.